This passage covers 15 T cell receptor beta chains from one sample sequenced in a study of shared clonotypes between healthy human individuals. Terminally differentiated effector memory CD45RA+ cells were left out of the naive CD8 fraction, which was CD45RO-negative and positively selected for CCR7. Here immunoSEQ multiplex PCR was the method, and the copy in TCRdb shows in-frame clones only, minus some. The table records about 580,000 clones, roughly 98% of them present only once. The sample was naive CD8+ T cells sorted from blood. These receptors all come from a man aged 25 to 40 in good health.

The genes are TRBV7-9 and TRBJ1-3; no clear D gene. The germline V gene has CDR1 SEHNR and CDR2 FQNEAQ (reference sequence). This CDR3 comprises 13 residues. V was pared by 3 bases and J by 6 bases, with 9 bases between. CDR3 sequence (DNA): TGTGCCAGCAGCTTTAGGGTCGAAAACACCATATATTTT. Encoded protein: CASSFRVENTIYF.

The gene calls are TRBV21-1 and TRBJ2-2; TRBD2 is taken as the D call from the table, unchecked against the DNA. TRBV21-1 is an annotated pseudogene. CDR3 length: 12 residues. The CDR3, as DNA: TGTGCCCGGTACCAAAACACCGGGGAGCTGTTTTTT. This gives the protein CARYQNTGELFF.

The chain couples TRBV10-3 to TRBJ2-3; D remains ambiguous. V gave up 10 bases and J gave up 1 base, with 18 bases separating them. This CDR3 comprises 15 residues. From germline, CDR1 is ENHRY and CDR2 SYGVKD. The CDR3: CASEVGRDGTDTQYF. As DNA, the CDR3 is TGTGCCAGCGAAGTGGGCCGAGATGGCACAGATACGCAGTATTTT.

This rearrangement joins TRBV4-1 to TRBJ1-1; tentative D call: TRBD1 (5 bases). This CDR3 spans 13 amino acids. Germline values: CDR1 MGHRA, CDR2 YSYEKL. V was trimmed by 2 bases and J by 1 base, leaving 5 bases between them. The CDR3 loop is CASSQTGNTEAFF. The CDR3 DNA follows: TGCGCCAGCAGCCAAACAGGGAACACTGAAGCTTTCTTT.

The chain links TRBV27 to TRBJ2-1; D gene unclear. The V end lost 4 bases, the J end lost 11 bases, and 12 bases lay between the germline ends. The CDR3 sequence is 12 residues long. Germline loops: CDR1 MNHEY, CDR2 SMNVEV (reference sequence). CDR3 DNA: TGTGCCAGCAGTTCCCGGGTCCAAAAGCAGTTCTTC. This encodes CASSSRVQKQFF.

The V call is TRBV7-9, the J call TRBJ2-1, with 10 positions matching TRBD1. The junction had 9 bases not matched to a gene; V was cut back by 5 bases and J by 8 bases. The CDR3 extends over 15 amino acids. Germline CDR1 is SEHNR and CDR2 is FQNEAQ (reference sequence). This CDR3 reads CASSIKGQGTDEQFF. Here the CDR3 DNA reads TGTGCCAGCAGCATAAAGGGACAGGGGACCGATGAGCAGTTCTTC.

On this clone: The same CDR3 arises from other DNA sequences in this sample as well. The CDR3 is CASSLGTSGYEQYF. The DNA for the CDR3 is TGTGCCAGCAGTTTAGGTACTAGCGGTTACGAGCAGTACTTC. The chain couples TRBV27 to TRBJ2-7, with 8 bases lining up with TRBD2. This CDR3 spans 14 amino acids. J gave up 4 bases and V 2 bases, and 4 bases lay outside the gene matches. The V gene's germline CDR1 is MNHEY and CDR2 SMNVEV (reference sequence).

The chain has TRBV18 and TRBJ2-5, with 9 bases aligning to TRBD2. In germline, CDR1 is KGHSH, CDR2 LQKENI. With 6 bases clipped from V and 1 base from J, the junction kept 9 bases outside the gene matches. The CDR3 spans 16 residues. CDR3 in DNA: TGTGCCAGCTCCTACACTGGGACTAGCATCCAAGAGACCCAGTACTTC. Amino acid sequence: CASSYTGTSIQETQYF.

The rearrangement links TRBV13 to TRBJ2-7; 7 bases line up with TRBD1. The CDR3 loop spans 14 amino acids. J was trimmed by 3 bases and V by 6 bases; bases with no gene match: 8. Germline lookup yields CDR1 PRHDT and CDR2 FYEKMQ (reference sequence). The CDR3 DNA reads as TGTGCCAGCAGTACCCAGGACAGGTACTACGAGCAGTACTTC. Translating it yields CASSTQDRYYEQYF.

The chain couples TRBV28 to TRBJ2-7, with 7 nucleotides matching TRBD2. The germline gives CDR1 MDHEN, CDR2 SYDVKM. V lost 3 bases and J lost 2; bases outside the gene matches: 4. The CDR3 contains 14 residues. CDR3 sequence: CASSFSRETYEQYF. CDR3 DNA: TGTGCCAGCAGTTTTTCGCGGGAGACCTACGAGCAGTACTTC. The full variable domain, with the rest looked up from reference TRBV28 and TRBJ2-7, is DVKVTQSSRYLVKRTGEKVFLECVQDMDHENMFWYRQDPGLGLRLIYFSYDVKMKEKGDIPEGYSVSREKKERFSLILESASTNQTSMYLCASSFSRETYEQYFGPGTRLTVT.

V and J are TRBV5-4 and TRBJ2-2, with 10 bases matching TRBD2. The germline V gene encodes CDR1 SGHNT and CDR2 YYREEE (reference sequence). Trimming at V came to 1 base and at J to 8 bases, leaving 5 bases not matched to a gene. The CDR3 sequence is 15 residues long. CDR3 sequence: CASSLTSGARGELFF. In nucleotides, the CDR3 is TGTGCCAGCAGCTTGACTAGCGGGGCCAGAGGGGAGCTGTTTTTT. Using reference TRBV5-4 and TRBJ2-2 for the parts outside the CDR3, the full variable domain is ETGVTQSPTHLIKTRGQQVTLRCSSQSGHNTVSWYQQALGQGPQFIFQYYREEENGRGNFPPRFSGLQFPNYSSELNVNALELDDSALYLCASSLTSGARGELFFGEGSRLTVL.

The chain links TRBV4-3 to TRBJ2-1, with TRBD2 identical over 8 bases. CDR3 size: 18 residues. The germline V gene has CDR1 LGHNA and CDR2 YSLEER. V shed 0 bases and J 4 bases; nucleotides not matched to a gene: 11. The CDR3 region is CASSQDLISRGEYNEQFF. DNA for the CDR3: TGCGCCAGCAGCCAAGATCTAATTTCGCGGGGGGAGTACAATGAGCAGTTCTTC.

J is TRBJ2-7 and V is TRBV7-9; 10 nucleotides line up with TRBD2. After removal of 5 bases from V and 0 bases from J, the junction contained 7 bases not matched to a gene. The CDR3 covers 16 residues. CDR1 is SEHNR, CDR2 FQNEAQ, per germline (reference sequence). DNA for the CDR3: TGTGCCAGCAGCGACCTAGCGGGAGCAAACTCCTACGAGCAGTACTTC. This codes for CASSDLAGANSYEQYF.

As DNA, the CDR3 is TGTGCCAGCAGCGCCCGTGGGACTAGCGATACCTACAATGAGCAGTTCTTC. Protein product: CASSARGTSDTYNEQFF. The V call is TRBV9, the J call TRBJ2-1; 10 positions agree with TRBD2. Looked up from germline, CDR1 is SGDLS and CDR2 is YYNGEE. Trimming took 3 bases from V and 2 from J; bases not matched to a gene: 8. The CDR3 totals 17 residues.

The CDR3 reads CASSTDRITLYGYTF. CDR3 DNA: TGTGCCAGCAGTACTGACCGAATTACCCTTTATGGCTACACCTTC. The genes are TRBV28 and TRBJ1-2, with D unresolved. Between the trimmed V and J ends, which lost 5 bases and 5 bases, there was a span of 18 bases. The CDR3 length is 15 residues. Germline V gene sequence: CDR1 MDHEN, CDR2 SYDVKM.